This T cell receptor (beta chain) was observed in a study of cytomegalovirus exposure and HLA in healthy donors. A multiplex PCR was run with 60 Vbeta primers and 13 Jbeta primers. TCRdb's table, derived via immunoSEQ multiplex PCR, lists solely in-frame clones and lacks some. The sample comprises 100,000 or so clones, 62% of which are singletons, and around 5% rests with the top ten. Germline CDR1 and CDR2: MRHNA and SNTAGT. V lost 5 bases, J lost 8 bases, and 12 bases lay in between. CDR3 length: 13 amino acids. The sequencing input was PBMCs. The chain carries TRBV6-4 and TRBJ2-2; D gene ambiguous. The clonotype originates from a woman aged 30 to 39 in good health and CMV-seropositive. Here the CDR3 DNA reads TGTGCCAGCAGTTACCAGGCTTTGGGGGAGCTGTTTTTT. This sequence encodes CASSYQALGELFF.